This TCR beta chain was identified during a study of T-cell memory formation after mild COVID-19. Study-level results: CD4/CD8 balance held among clones contracting day 15 to 85, and later expanders leaned CD4+. The authors left the SARS-CoV-2 specificity of second-wave clones peaking on day 37 unconfirmed.

The CDR3 is made up of 18 amino acids. In germline, CDR1 is SGHRS, CDR2 YFSETQ. With 0 bases clipped from V and 0 bases from J, the junction kept 10 bases outside the gene matches. Constant-segment-primed 5'RACE gave TCR alpha and TCR beta cDNA libraries with sample barcodes and UMIs. TCRdb itself ran the 5' RACE reads through MiXCR, one entry per CDR3 protein. The sample includes some 130,000 distinct CDR3 sequences, about 6% seen only once; the top ten take around 2%. This clonotype has more than one count but fewer than ten. As yet, its antigen is unknown. The chain carries TRBV5-1 and TRBJ2-3; TRBD2 matches 7 bases. The sequence was obtained from an adult woman who had mild COVID-19 (a few samples of this study predate the infection). Cell type and time point are not known. The source material was PBMCs or a T cell subset sorted from them (not recorded which). The CDR3 DNA follows: TGCGCCAGCAGCTTGGGGGGACTACTTCCAACTAGCACAGATACGCAGTATTTT. Its translation is CASSLGGLLPTSTDTQYF.